The 15 T cell receptor beta chains below were found in one sample sequenced in a study of cytomegalovirus exposure and HLA in healthy donors. Both 60 Vbeta primers and 13 Jbeta primers went into the PCR. Produced via immunoSEQ multiplex PCR; TCRdb's table is partial and in-frame only. The sample consists of roughly 130,000 clones, 75% to 85% of them appearing once. Material for sequencing was PBMCs. The receptor set was obtained from a man younger than 40 in good health and CMV-seronegative.

V and J are TRBV11-3 and TRBJ2-3; TRBD1 matches at 10 bases. The CDR3 is made up of 16 amino acids. Germline CDR1 reads SGHNT; CDR2 reads YENEEA. V lost 1 base to trimming and J lost 5 bases; unmatched junction nucleotides: 6. In DNA, the CDR3 is TGTGCCAGCAGCTTAGTGACAGGGGGCGGGCGAGATACGCAGTATTTT. Its protein is CASSLVTGGGRDTQYF.

The chain joins TRBV28 to TRBJ1-6; D gene unclear. In germline, CDR1 is MDHEN, CDR2 SYDVKM. The length of the CDR3 is 14 residues. V was pared by 2 bases and J by 10 bases, with 12 bases between. The chain's CDR3 is CASSLREVSSPLHF. CDR3 nucleotides: TGTGCCAGCAGTTTACGGGAGGTTTCATCACCCCTCCACTTT.

V and J are TRBV28 and TRBJ1-2; D unresolved. The CDR3 spans 13 residues. V lost 6 bases and J lost 2, with 10 bases in between. Per germline, CDR1 MDHEN and CDR2 SYDVKM. The CDR3 region has the DNA TGTGCCAGCAGCGCAACACCGAACTATGGCTACACCTTC. It codes for CASSATPNYGYTF.

V gene TRBV7-4 combines with J gene TRBJ2-1; D is uncertain. Germline CDR1 and CDR2: SGHVT and SQSDAQ. The CDR3 runs to 14 residues. Trimming took 1 base from V and 4 from J, leaving 8 bases between them. CDR3 region: CASSLEAQYNEQFF. For the CDR3, the DNA is TGTGCCAGCAGCTTAGAAGCCCAATACAATGAGCAGTTCTTC.

This chain connects TRBV4-2 to TRBJ1-1; D remains ambiguous. From germline, CDR1 is LGHNA and CDR2 YNFKEQ. The CDR3 totals 14 residues. V lost 0 bases and J 1 base, leaving 6 bases between the germline ends. CDR3: CASSQDTANTEAFF. The CDR3 DNA is TGTGCCAGCAGCCAAGATACAGCGAACACTGAAGCTTTCTTT.

This rearrangement joins TRBV6-4 to TRBJ2-7, with D perhaps matching TRBD1 (6 bases). This CDR3 spans 13 amino acids. Trimming cost V 9 bases and J 2 bases, with 14 bases left between them. Looked up from germline, CDR1 is MRHNA and CDR2 is SNTAGT. The CDR3 DNA sequence: TGTGCCAGTGGGGGCAGGGGCCCCTACGAGCAGTACTTC. It specifies CASGGRGPYEQYF.

The chain uses TRBV18 and TRBJ1-1; 10 positions match TRBD1. The CDR3 consists of 14 residues. CDR1 KGHSH and CDR2 LQKENI come from the germline V gene. With V trimmed by 2 bases and J by 5 bases, 2 bases remained unmatched. CDR3 protein: CASSPDRGHTEAFF. The CDR3 bases are TGTGCCAGCTCACCAGACAGGGGGCATACTGAAGCTTTCTTT.

The V call is TRBV7-8, the J call TRBJ1-1, with 9 positions matching TRBD1. The germline gives CDR1 SGHVS, CDR2 FQNEAQ. CDR3 length: 15 residues. V shed 5 bases and J 3 bases; nucleotides not matched to a gene: 7. CDR3 in DNA: TGTGCCAGCAGCCCGGGGGACAGGGAATACACTGAAGCTTTCTTT. This gives the protein CASSPGDREYTEAFF. The complete variable domain, with remaining parts taken from reference TRBV7-8 and TRBJ1-1, reads GAGVSQSPRYKVAKRGQDVALRCDPISGHVSLFWYQQALGQGPEFLTYFQNEAQLDKSGLPSDRFFAERPEGSVSTLKIQRTQQEDSAVYLCASSPGDREYTEAFFGQGTRLTVV.

V gene TRBV19 combines with J gene TRBJ2-7; maybe TRBD1 (5 bases). From germline, CDR1 is LNHDA and CDR2 SQIVND (reference sequence). The CDR3 runs 15 residues. Deletions cut 5 bases from V and 2 bases from J, with 16 bases between. CDR3: CASSHLGQGTYEQYF. The DNA of the CDR3 is TGTGCCAGTAGTCATCTGGGGCAGGGCACCTACGAGCAGTACTTC.

J is TRBJ2-7 and V is TRBV9, with 8 nucleotides matching TRBD2. Looked up from germline, CDR1 is SGDLS and CDR2 is YYNGEE. Trimming removed 4 bases from V and 2 bases from J; junction bases left unmatched: 8. The CDR3 is 15 residues long. The CDR3 DNA reads TGTGCCAGCAGCCAAGGACTAGCCGACGCCTACGAGCAGTACTTC. Residues: CASSQGLADAYEQYF.

The V gene is TRBV27, the J gene TRBJ2-7; 8 nucleotides align to TRBD2. This CDR3 is built from 14 residues. Losses at the gene ends were 2 bases for V and 7 bases for J; bases not matched to a gene: 7. CDR1 and CDR2 from the germline V gene are MNHEY and SMNVEV (reference sequence). This CDR3 reads CASSLGTSKGEQYF. The DNA for the CDR3 is TGTGCCAGCAGTTTAGGGACTAGTAAAGGAGAGCAGTACTTC.

This chain joins TRBV14 and TRBJ2-1; 7 nucleotides agree with TRBD1. This CDR3 spans 16 amino acids. With V trimmed by 3 bases and J by 0 bases, 5 bases remained unmatched. Germline V CDR1 and CDR2: SGHDN, FVKESK. The CDR3 loop is CASSHEQGRSYNEQFF. As DNA, the CDR3 is TGTGCCAGCAGCCACGAACAGGGGCGCTCCTACAATGAGCAGTTCTTC.

This clone was observed a single time. The chain employs TRBV2 and TRBJ2-3, with D uncertain. Germline V gene sequence: CDR1 SNHLY, CDR2 FYNNEI. The length of the CDR3 is 12 residues. V gave up 7 bases and J gave up 0 bases, with 5 bases separating them. CDR3 nucleotide sequence: TGTGCCAGCAAAGCGAGCACAGATACGCAGTATTTT. As protein: CASKASTDTQYF.

This chain uses TRBV5-8 with TRBJ2-1, with TRBD2 matching over 9 bases. CDR1 and CDR2 (germline): SGHTS, YDEGEE. The CDR3 is 15 amino acids. With V trimmed by 2 bases and J by 8 bases, 8 bases remained unmatched. CDR3: CASSFRGSGRDEQFF. The CDR3 region has the DNA TGTGCCAGCAGCTTCCGGGGTAGCGGGAGAGATGAGCAGTTCTTC.

Only a few counts were recorded for this clone. The chain joins TRBV28 to TRBJ2-7; 8 nucleotides line up with TRBD2. Germline V gene lookup returns CDR1 MDHEN and CDR2 SYDVKM. The CDR3 consists of 17 residues. The junction had 19 bases not matched to a gene; V was cut back by 6 bases and J by 6 bases. The CDR3 protein is CASRPPKLREDTCEQYF. The CDR3 DNA reads as TGTGCCAGCAGACCCCCCAAGTTGCGGGAGGATACCTGCGAGCAGTACTTC.